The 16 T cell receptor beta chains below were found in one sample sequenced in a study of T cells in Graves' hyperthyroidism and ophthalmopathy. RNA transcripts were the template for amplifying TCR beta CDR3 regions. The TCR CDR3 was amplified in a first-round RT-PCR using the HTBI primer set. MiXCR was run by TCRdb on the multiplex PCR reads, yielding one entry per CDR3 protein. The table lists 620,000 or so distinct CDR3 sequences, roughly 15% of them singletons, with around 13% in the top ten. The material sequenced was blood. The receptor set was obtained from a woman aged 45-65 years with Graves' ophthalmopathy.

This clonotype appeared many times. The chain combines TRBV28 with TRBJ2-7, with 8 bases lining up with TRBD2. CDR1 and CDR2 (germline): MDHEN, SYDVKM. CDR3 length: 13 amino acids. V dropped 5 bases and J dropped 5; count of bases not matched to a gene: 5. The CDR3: CASSTIAGNEQYF. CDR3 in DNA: TGTGCCAGCAGTACAATAGCGGGAAACGAGCAGTACTTC.

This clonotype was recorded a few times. In DNA form, the CDR3 reads TGTGCCAGCAGATACAAAAAGAGCTCCTACAATGAGCAGTTCTTC. Protein sequence: CASRYKKSSYNEQFF. The chain links TRBV28 to TRBJ2-1; D unclear. Germline CDR1 reads MDHEN; CDR2 reads SYDVKM. CDR3 size: 15 residues. Trimming stripped 6 bases from V and 0 bases from J, with 12 bases between.

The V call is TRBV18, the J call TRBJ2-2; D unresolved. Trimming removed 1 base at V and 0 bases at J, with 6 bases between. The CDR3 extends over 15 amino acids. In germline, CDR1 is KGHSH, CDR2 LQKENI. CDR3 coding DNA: TGTGCCAGCTCACCACTGTTATCGAACACCGGGGAGCTGTTTTTT. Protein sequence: CASSPLLSNTGELFF.

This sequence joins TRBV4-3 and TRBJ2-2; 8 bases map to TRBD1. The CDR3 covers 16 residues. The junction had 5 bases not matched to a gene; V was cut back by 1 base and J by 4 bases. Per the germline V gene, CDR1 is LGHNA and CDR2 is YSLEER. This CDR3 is CASSQGTGWATGELFF. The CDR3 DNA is TGCGCCAGCAGCCAAGGGACAGGGTGGGCCACCGGGGAGCTGTTTTTT.

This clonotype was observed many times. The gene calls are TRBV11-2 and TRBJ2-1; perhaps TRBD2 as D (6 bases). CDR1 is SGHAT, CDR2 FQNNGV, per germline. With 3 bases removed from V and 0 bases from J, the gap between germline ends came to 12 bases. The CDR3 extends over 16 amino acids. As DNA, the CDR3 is TGTGCCAGCAGCTTTCCGGGAGTGGACTCCTACAATGAGCAGTTCTTC. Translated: CASSFPGVDSYNEQFF.

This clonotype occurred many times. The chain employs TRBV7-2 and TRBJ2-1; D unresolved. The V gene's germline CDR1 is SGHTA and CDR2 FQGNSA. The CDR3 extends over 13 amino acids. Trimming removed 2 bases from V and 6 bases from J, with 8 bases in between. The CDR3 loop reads CASSLTLGNEQFF. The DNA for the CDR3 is TGTGCCAGCAGCTTAACCCTAGGCAATGAGCAGTTCTTC.

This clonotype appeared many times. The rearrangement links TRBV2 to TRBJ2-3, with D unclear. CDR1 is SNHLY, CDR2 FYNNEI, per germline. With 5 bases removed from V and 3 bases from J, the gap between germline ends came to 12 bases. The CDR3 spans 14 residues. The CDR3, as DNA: TGTGCCAGCAGTCAACAAAAATGGACAGATACGCAGTATTTT. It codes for CASSQQKWTDTQYF.

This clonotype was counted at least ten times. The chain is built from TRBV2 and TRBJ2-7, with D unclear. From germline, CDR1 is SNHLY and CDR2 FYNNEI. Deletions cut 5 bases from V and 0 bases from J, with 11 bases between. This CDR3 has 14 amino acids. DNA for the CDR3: TGTGCCAGCAGTTTGACCGCGGACTCCTACGAGCAGTACTTC. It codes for CASSLTADSYEQYF.

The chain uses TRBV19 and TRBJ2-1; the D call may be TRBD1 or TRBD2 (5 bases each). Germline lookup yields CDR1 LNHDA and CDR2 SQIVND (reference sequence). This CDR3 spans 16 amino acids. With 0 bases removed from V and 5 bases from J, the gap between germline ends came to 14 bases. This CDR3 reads CASSIDLGVGNNEQFF. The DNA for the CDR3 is TGTGCCAGTAGTATAGATCTGGGGGTTGGGAACAATGAGCAGTTCTTC.

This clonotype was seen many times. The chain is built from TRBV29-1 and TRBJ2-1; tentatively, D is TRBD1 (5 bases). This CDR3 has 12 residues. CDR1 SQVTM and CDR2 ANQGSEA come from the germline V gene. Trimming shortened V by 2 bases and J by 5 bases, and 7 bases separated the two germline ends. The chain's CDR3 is CSVEQGHNEQFF. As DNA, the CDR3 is TGCAGCGTTGAACAGGGCCACAATGAGCAGTTCTTC.

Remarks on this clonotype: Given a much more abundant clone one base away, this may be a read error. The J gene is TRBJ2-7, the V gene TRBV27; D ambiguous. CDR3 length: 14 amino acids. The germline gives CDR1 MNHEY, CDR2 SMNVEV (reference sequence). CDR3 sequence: CAGSLGQMFDEQYF. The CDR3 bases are TGTGCCGGCAGTTTAGGGCAAATGTTCGACGAGCAGTACTTC.

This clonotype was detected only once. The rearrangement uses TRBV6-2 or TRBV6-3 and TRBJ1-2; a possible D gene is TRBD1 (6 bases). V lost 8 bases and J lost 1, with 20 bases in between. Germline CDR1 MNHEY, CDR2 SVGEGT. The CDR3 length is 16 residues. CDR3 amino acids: CASGDSYRVLNYGYTF. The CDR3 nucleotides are TGTGCCAGCGGCGATAGTTACAGGGTACTTAACTATGGCTACACCTTC.

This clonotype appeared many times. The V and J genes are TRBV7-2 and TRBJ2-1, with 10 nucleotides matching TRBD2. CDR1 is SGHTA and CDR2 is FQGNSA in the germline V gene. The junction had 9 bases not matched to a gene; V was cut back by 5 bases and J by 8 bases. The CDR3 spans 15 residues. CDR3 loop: CASSHRLAGKHEQFF. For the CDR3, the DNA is TGTGCCAGCAGCCACCGACTAGCGGGCAAACATGAGCAGTTCTTC.

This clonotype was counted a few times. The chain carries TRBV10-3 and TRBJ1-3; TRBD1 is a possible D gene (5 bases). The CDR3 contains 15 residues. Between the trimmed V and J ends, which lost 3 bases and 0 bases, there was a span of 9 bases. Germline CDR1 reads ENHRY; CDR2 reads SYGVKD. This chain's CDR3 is CAISEGQNSGNTIYF. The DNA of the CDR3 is TGTGCCATCAGTGAAGGACAAAACTCTGGAAACACCATATATTTT.

The CDR3 DNA reads as TGTGCCATCAGTTCCCCAGCGGGAGAGGGCACCGGGGAGCTGTTTTTT. Encoded protein: CAISSPAGEGTGELFF. The chain recombines TRBV10-3 with TRBJ2-2; 8 bases align to TRBD2. The V and J ends lost 5 bases and 4 bases, in that order; junction bases with no gene match: 9. In germline, CDR1 is ENHRY, CDR2 SYGVKD. CDR3 size: 16 residues.

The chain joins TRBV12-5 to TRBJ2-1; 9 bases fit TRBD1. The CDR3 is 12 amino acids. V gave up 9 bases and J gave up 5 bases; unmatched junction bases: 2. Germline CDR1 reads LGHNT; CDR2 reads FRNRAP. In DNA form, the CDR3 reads TGTGCTAGCAGGGACAGGGACAATGAGCAGTTCTTC. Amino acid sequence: CASRDRDNEQFF.